This T cell receptor (beta chain) was sequenced for a study of T cells after yellow fever vaccination. General observations from the study: The study re-detected most primary-vaccination clones after the booster (roughly 96% CD4, 85% to 90% CD8). FACS-sorted repertoires could contain abundant clonotypes contaminating from the bulk population.

TCRdb passed the 5' RACE reads through MiXCR, listing each CDR3 protein once. The profile covers about 50,000 distinct CDR3 sequences, with 6% to 8% appearing a single time and 28% taken by the ten largest. Looked up from germline, CDR1 is MDHEN and CDR2 is SYDVKM. Trimming shortened V by 2 bases and J by 8 bases, and 18 bases separated the two germline ends. The CDR3 runs to 16 residues. This clonotype was seen many times. Its target is not known. The chain has TRBV28 and TRBJ1-4, with D possibly TRBD1 on 5 matching bases. Sequenced material: CD8+ T cells sorted from PBMCs, taken around 14 days after the first yellow fever vaccination. This clonotype was obtained from a man aged 18 to 30 who received the YFV17D yellow fever vaccine. In DNA, the CDR3 is TGTGCCAGCAGTTTACTCGGTACAGCAGAGGGGGAAAAACTGTTTTTT. This codes for CASSLLGTAEGEKLFF.